A selection of T cell receptor beta chains follows, all from one sample in a study of blood T cell repertoires in COVID-19. Sequencing used immunoSEQ multiplex PCR; TCRdb keeps in-frame clones, though not all of them. The data hold some 250,000 clones, with roughly 90% observed a single time. The sequenced material came from peripheral blood. The receptor source for this set is a young man with active or convalescent COVID-19. CDR3s include the opening cysteine and the closing phenylalanine or tryptophan. The D gene is left open where the match is weak. Clone size, where shown, is once, few, many, or a class for clones that have expanded.

d_gene | j_gene | v_gene | abundance | CDR3aa | CDR3nt
TRBD2 | TRBJ2-3 | TRBV7-9 | . | CASSLETSGGLGSDTQYF | TGTGCCAGCAGCTTAGAGACTAGCGGGGGCCTCGGCTCCGATACGCAGTATTTT
. | TRBJ2-7 | TRBV4-1 | once | CASSQVPSGSYEQYF | TGCGCCAGCAGCCAAGTACCAAGCGGCTCCTACGAGCAGTACTTC
TRBD1 | TRBJ1-3 | TRBV5-1 | . | CASSLEDRGDTIYF | TGCGCCAGCAGCTTGGAAGACAGGGGAGACACCATATATTTT
. | TRBJ1-1 | TRBV2 | few | CASSENQGTNTEAFF | TGTGCCAGCAGTGAAAACCAGGGAACGAACACTGAAGCTTTCTTT
TRBD2 | TRBJ2-5 | TRBV29-1 | . | CSVDISSGGSETQYF | TGCAGCGTTGATATTTCTAGCGGGGGGTCGGAGACCCAGTACTTC
. | TRBJ1-1 | TRBV11-2 | . | CASSFTDSPSTEAFF | TGTGCCAGCAGCTTCACGGACAGCCCGTCCACTGAAGCTTTCTTT
TRBD2 | TRBJ2-7 | TRBV9 | . | CASSPRGESYEQYF | TGTGCCAGCAGCCCGCGGGGGGAGTCCTACGAGCAGTACTTC
. | TRBJ1-4 | TRBV5-1 | . | CASSPEGDEKLFF | TGCGCCAGCAGCCCTGAAGGGGATGAAAAACTGTTTTTT
TRBD1 | TRBJ2-7 | TRBV2 | . | CASSEMGDSDEQYF | TGTGCCAGCAGTGAAATGGGGGACAGTGACGAGCAGTACTTC
. | TRBJ2-1 | TRBV4-3 | . | CASAGDGRDRYNEQFF | TGCGCCAGCGCCGGGGACGGGCGGGATAGATACAATGAGCAGTTCTTC
TRBD1 | TRBJ2-6 | TRBV4-3 | . | CASSHTGGTGANVLTF | TGCGCCAGCAGCCATACAGGGGGCACTGGGGCCAACGTCCTGACTTTC
TRBD2 | TRBJ2-1 | TRBV24-1 | . | CATSDSRLAGVSEQFF | TGTGCCACCAGTGATTCCCGACTAGCGGGGGTGAGTGAGCAGTTCTTC
TRBD1 | TRBJ2-4 | TRBV6-6 | . | CASTPGQGSNIQYF | TGTGCCAGCACCCCGGGACAGGGTTCAAACATTCAGTACTTC
TRBD2 | TRBJ2-1 | TRBV7-3 | . | CASSLTPGGLYNEQFF | TGTGCCAGCAGCTTAACGCCGGGGGGGCTTTACAATGAGCAGTTCTTC
. | TRBJ1-2 | TRBV2 | once | CASSEARFSGYTF | TGTGCCAGCAGTGAAGCCCGGTTTTCTGGCTACACCTTC
. | TRBJ1-3 | TRBV11-2 | . | CASSFRAGGNTIYF | TGTGCCAGCAGCTTCCGGGCGGGAGGAAACACCATATATTTT
. | TRBJ1-2 | TRBV2 | . | CASSEFGQLYGYTF | TGTGCCAGCAGTGAATTTGGGCAGCTTTATGGCTACACCTTC
. | TRBJ2-7 | TRBV7-9 | . | CASSPPGASYEQYF | TGTGCCAGCAGCCCCCCGGGTGCCTCCTACGAGCAGTACTTC
. | TRBJ2-4 | TRBV3-1/TRBV3-2 | . | CASSQAGHLVQYF | TGTGCCAGCAGCCAAGCGGGACATCTAGTTCAGTACTTC
. | TRBJ2-7 | TRBV7-9 | . | CASSPRGPLSYEQYF | TGTGCCAGCAGCCCGCGGGGACCGCTCTCCTACGAGCAGTACTTC
. | TRBJ2-5 | TRBV5-1 | once | CASRDTGFETQYF | TGCGCCAGCAGAGACACCGGATTCGAGACCCAGTACTTC
TRBD2 | TRBJ2-1 | TRBV11-3 | . | CASSLVAGGYNEQFF | TGTGCCAGCAGCTTAGTAGCGGGGGGTTACAATGAGCAGTTCTTC
. | TRBJ1-2 | TRBV5-4 | . | CASSRGQPVASGYTF | TGTGCCAGCAGCCGGGGACAACCAGTAGCATCTGGCTACACCTTC
TRBD1 | TRBJ2-3 | TRBV10-1 | . | CASSFWDSADTQYF | TGCGCCAGCAGTTTCTGGGACAGCGCAGATACGCAGTATTTT
TRBD2 | TRBJ2-3 | TRBV7-2 | . | CASSRTSGGAVDTQYF | TGTGCCAGCAGCCGGACTAGCGGGGGGGCCGTAGATACGCAGTATTTT
. | TRBJ1-1 | TRBV21-1 | . | CASRGPGQGARTEAFF | TGTGCCAGTAGGGGCCCGGGACAGGGGGCTCGCACTGAAGCTTTCTTT
TRBD1 | TRBJ1-1 | TRBV11-2 | . | CASSLQAQGVF | TGTGCCAGCAGCTTACAAGCTCAGGGGGTCTTT
. | TRBJ1-5 | TRBV30 | few | CAWSVRSQPQHF | TGTGCCTGGAGTGTACGGTCCCAGCCCCAGCATTTT
. | TRBJ1-6 | TRBV7-8 | . | CASSFFRESNSPLHF | TGTGCCAGCAGCTTCTTTCGGGAATCCAATTCACCCCTCCACTTT
. | TRBJ1-5 | TRBV5-1 | . | CASSLGPGGNQPQHF | TGCGCCAGCAGCTTGGGACCGGGGGGTAATCAGCCCCAGCATTTT
TRBD1 | TRBJ1-2 | TRBV14 | . | CASSTGGFYGYTF | TGTGCCAGCAGTACAGGGGGCTTCTATGGCTACACCTTC
TRBD1 | TRBJ2-3 | TRBV13 | few | CASSSATDRGTTDTQYF | TGTGCCAGCAGCTCGGCCACAGACAGGGGGACGACAGATACGCAGTATTTT
TRBD1 | TRBJ2-3 | TRBV10-1 | . | CASSDRGRADTQYF | TGCGCCAGCAGCGACAGGGGGCGCGCAGATACGCAGTATTTT
. | TRBJ2-3 | TRBV27 | . | CASSLSQGRDTQYF | TGTGCCAGCAGTTTATCGCAGGGTAGGGATACGCAGTATTTT
. | TRBJ1-1 | TRBV30 | . | CAWSENLGRGNTEAFF | TGTGCCTGGAGTGAGAACCTTGGGAGGGGGAACACTGAAGCTTTCTTT
. | TRBJ1-4 | TRBV21-1 | . | CASSKSVYNRGQDEKLFF | TGTGCCAGCAGCAAGTCCGTCTACAACAGGGGGCAGGATGAAAAACTGTTTTTT
TRBD2 | TRBJ2-4 | TRBV7-8 | . | CASSSRGVKNIQYF | TGTGCCAGCAGCTCTCGGGGGGTCAAAAACATTCAGTACTTC